The clone carrying this T cell receptor beta chain was detected many times. These data originate in a study of T-cell reconstitution after alpha-beta-depleted transplantation in children. Preparing the TCRbeta library involved the use of unique molecular identifiers. Each CDR3 protein is one row after TCRdb ran MiXCR on the PCR reads. This sample has a few hundred thousand distinct CDR3 sequences, with 10% found just once. This clonotype originated in a human donor who donated a stem cell graft to a child with acute lymphoblastic leukemia. Material: PBMCs from the stem cell graft donor, obtained from the stem cell graft.

The CDR3 sequence: CASSPYLQGVGFSEQYF. The CDR3 DNA reads TGTGCCAGCAGCCCTTATCTACAGGGGGTGGGATTCTCCGAGCAGTACTTC. V usage is TRBV3-1 and J usage is TRBJ2-7; 8 bases match TRBD1. Trimming took 4 bases from V and 6 from J; bases not matched to a gene: 17. Germline V lookup: CDR1 LGHDT, CDR2 YNNKEL (reference sequence). The CDR3 length is 17 residues.